Listed below are T cell receptor beta chains from one sample, sequenced in a study of liver allograft versus peripheral blood T cells. Each CDR3 protein gets one entry after TCRdb re-called the reads with MiXCR. The sample includes around 12,000 distinct CDR3 sequences, 25% to 35% of them seen just once. These receptors all come from a human patient who had a liver transplant. T cells may partly derive from the graft donor. CDR3s include the opening cysteine and the closing phenylalanine or tryptophan.

TRBJ2-7 | TRBV5-4 | CASKRDSASYEQYF
TRBJ1-4 | TRBV29-1 | CSVGGGATNEKLFF
TRBJ2-4 | TRBV6-1 | CASSGENIQYF
TRBJ2-3 | TRBV30 | CAWSVGTDTQYF
TRBJ2-3 | TRBV9 | CASSAGLAGGYTDTQYF
TRBJ2-7 | TRBV6-1 | CASTEDHEQYF
TRBJ2-3 | TRBV6-1 | CASTPGDGTDTQYF
TRBJ2-7 | TRBV19 | CASSIQGTEYEQYF
TRBJ2-5 | TRBV20-1 | CSATPQETQYF
TRBJ2-2 | TRBV7-3 | CASSLAGELFF
TRBJ1-3 | TRBV6-2/TRBV6-3 | CASSPGVLSGNTIYF
TRBJ2-7 | TRBV6-6 | CASSETRDRAEQYF
TRBJ2-3 | TRBV5-1 | CASSLGDRVRIDTQYF
TRBJ1-1 | TRBV5-5 | CASSFKVSGAMNTEAFF
TRBJ1-1 | TRBV27 | CASTPGQHMNTEAFF
TRBJ1-3 | TRBV7-2 | CASSSADRYFSGNTIYF
TRBJ1-5 | TRBV19 | CASSRQGEGNQPQHF
TRBJ2-1 | TRBV6-6 | CASRIGTGSLSYNEQFF
TRBJ2-3 | TRBV9 | CASSVDQVSTDTQYF
TRBJ2-7 | TRBV19 | CASSAATGQGVYEQYF
TRBJ2-3 | TRBV29-1 | CSVRSRRFSTDTQYF
TRBJ1-2 | TRBV6-6 | CASRSDTSLGYGYTF
TRBJ1-6 | TRBV27 | CASTEDRGNSPLHF
TRBJ2-6 | TRBV28 | CASSLWGRGRRHTGANVLTF
TRBJ2-2 | TRBV19 | CASSIGLNTGELFF
TRBJ2-6 | TRBV20-1 | CSARDLGVAGANVLTF
TRBJ2-5 | TRBV11-2 | CASSLIGILQETQYF
TRBJ2-5 | TRBV11-2 | CASSLAPGGGQETQYF
TRBJ2-3 | TRBV11-1 | CASSLATPDTQYF
TRBJ2-7 | TRBV6-6 | CASTPGPSHEQYF
TRBJ2-1 | TRBV27 | CASSLLPHGPGYNEQFF
TRBJ2-7 | TRBV10-2 | CASSDGIIGLYEQYF
TRBJ1-1 | TRBV10-3 | CAISEGRGSGEAFF
TRBJ2-5 | TRBV30 | CAWSGPAAETQYF
TRBJ2-7 | TRBV2 | CASSEGDRAYEQYF
TRBJ2-7 | TRBV10-3 | CAISESDREGNEQYF
TRBJ1-6 | TRBV19 | CASREGYDNSPLHF
TRBJ1-5 | TRBV18 | CASSPRQFSQPQHF
TRBJ1-1 | TRBV6-5 | CASREAGPNTEAFF
TRBJ2-3 | TRBV19 | CASSIGLVGSTDTQYF
TRBJ1-6 | TRBV6-5 | CASKYRDSDNSPLHF
TRBJ1-1 | TRBV29-1 | CSASIWTGNLKAEAFF